The rows below give T cell receptor beta chains drawn from one sample of a study of cytomegalovirus exposure and HLA in healthy donors. Clones were sequenced by immunoSEQ multiplex PCR, and TCRdb holds only the in-frame ones, with some missing. The sample holds more than 80,000 clones; over 70% are singletons and the top ten take 1.2%. The sample taken for sequencing was PBMCs. These TCRs come from a girl aged 2 to 9 in good health and CMV-seropositive. CDR3s leave out the opening cysteine and the closing phenylalanine or tryptophan.

V	J	CDR3
TRBV9	TRBJ1-1	ASSKGATGGTEAF
TRBV5-1	TRBJ1-2	ASSPGQGRGYT
TRBV2	TRBJ1-1	ASSEASVGVWGGTEAF
TRBV25-1	TRBJ1-4	ASSEQAAGVANEKLF
TRBV7-3	TRBJ2-1	ASSLGRGDEQF
TRBV7-2	TRBJ2-5	ASTPGRGQETQY
TRBV5-4	TRBJ1-4	ASSPSIGTNEKLF
TRBV6-1	TRBJ1-2	ASSDGTALYGYT
TRBV5-1	TRBJ1-1	ASSLGQSYTEAF
TRBV6-5	TRBJ1-2	ASSYSGELYYGYT
TRBV15	TRBJ1-5	ATSIGQFYSNQPQH
TRBV19	TRBJ1-2	ASSTRRANYGYT
TRBV10-3	TRBJ2-7	AISPGTSKAEQY
TRBV28	TRBJ1-1	ASSFFFRRVNTEAF
TRBV7-8	TRBJ1-5	ASSLVEGGRVPQH
TRBV4-1	TRBJ1-1	ASRGVRGDTEAF
TRBV7-9	TRBJ2-5	ASSSLAGLETQY
TRBV28	TRBJ1-4	ASSLDRRGNEKLF
TRBV5-6	TRBJ2-1	ASSLEGSGKFSNEQF
TRBV2	TRBJ2-3	ASSEMKWATDTQY
TRBV30	TRBJ1-4	AWSRGTNEKLF
TRBV9	TRBJ1-3	ASSSRPGGGGNTIY
TRBV5-1	TRBJ2-3	ASSVGGQGYTDTQY
TRBV6-4	TRBJ2-3	ASSDGRATDTQY
TRBV5-4	TRBJ1-5	ASSWGGPGGMGNQPQH
TRBV9	TRBJ2-3	ASSHTLALPRGDTQY
TRBV19	TRBJ2-7	ASSSGGLAGASRVDEQY
TRBV27	TRBJ1-4	ASSPQGGHGEKLF
TRBV11-2	TRBJ1-2	ASSLGWGQGAQGYT
TRBV4-2	TRBJ2-2	ASSQPDRSEERLF
TRBV7-2	TRBJ2-7	ASSNGTVYEQY
TRBV6-5	TRBJ1-5	ASSYSGAFNQPQH
TRBV5-6	TRBJ1-2	ASSSGRYRDRGDYGYT
TRBV5-1	TRBJ1-1	ASSLQRVTEAF
TRBV9	TRBJ2-1	ASSVAGLDFDQF
TRBV6-5	TRBJ2-7	ASRIPGQGSEQY
TRBV4-3	TRBJ1-1	ASSQGGQGTNTEAF
TRBV2	TRBJ1-1	ASSPGAEAF
TRBV7-8	TRBJ1-5	ASSLVSVRGKSYQPQH
TRBV4-2	TRBJ2-2	ASSQDLADNTGELF
TRBV6-5	TRBJ2-7	ASRPVQGGSYEQY